This T cell receptor (beta chain) was profiled in a study of cytomegalovirus exposure and HLA in healthy donors. About the study: Early on, a data release was issued that held roughly 84 million unique TCRs from HLA-typed donors.

The PCR was carried out with 60 Vbeta primers and 13 Jbeta primers. Produced via immunoSEQ multiplex PCR; TCRdb's table is partial and in-frame only. This sample has about 100,000 clones; more than 75% occur once, and the top ten carry around 3.8%. The CDR3 has 17 residues. V was clipped by 4 bases and J by 9 bases; unmatched bases: 15. Germline CDR1 SEHNR, CDR2 FQNEAQ (reference sequence). This receptor was taken from a woman between 50 and 59 years old in good health and CMV-seropositive. The rearrangement joins TRBV7-9 to TRBJ2-1, with 10 nucleotides matching TRBD2. The source material was PBMCs. Here the CDR3 reads CASSSSGASGSRGEQFF. CDR3 coding DNA: TGTGCCAGCAGCTCATCCGGGGCTAGCGGGAGCCGTGGTGAGCAGTTCTTC.